Listed below are T cell receptor beta chains from one sample, sequenced in a study of blood T cell repertoires in COVID-19. Generated by immunoSEQ multiplex PCR, the TCRdb table keeps only in-frame clones and is missing some. The repertoire has fewer than 350,000 clones, 80% to 90% of them found once; the top ten carry around 2.1%. The source material was PBMCs or T cells enriched from blood (not recorded which). The receptors were gathered from a man aged 25 to 40 who had recovered from COVID-19. CDR3s include the opening cysteine and the closing phenylalanine or tryptophan. A D gene is named only where the DNA matches it firmly. Not every row has a clone size; where given, it reads once, few, many or a size class.

few	TRBJ1-2	TRBV6-1	TRBD1	CASSEVGQGGYTF	TGTGCCAGCAGTGAAGTCGGACAGGGTGGCTACACCTTC
-	TRBJ1-1	TRBV5-1	-	CASSLGAGFEWNTEAFF	TGCGCCAGCAGCTTGGGGGCAGGATTTGAATGGAACACTGAAGCTTTCTTT
once	TRBJ1-1	TRBV27	-	CASSPTPGEGNTEAFF	TGTGCCAGCAGTCCAACTCCAGGTGAGGGGAACACTGAAGCTTTCTTT
-	TRBJ2-2	TRBV25-1	-	CASSRGDTNTGELFF	TGTGCCAGCAGCCGGGGGGACACGAACACCGGGGAGCTGTTTTTT
few	TRBJ2-1	TRBV15	TRBD1	CATSRAYPGQGTDNEQFF	TGTGCCACCAGCAGAGCTTATCCGGGACAGGGTACGGACAATGAGCAGTTCTTC
-	TRBJ1-2	TRBV9	TRBD1	CASSVAASLGQGRADYGYTF	TGTGCCAGCAGCGTAGCGGCTAGTTTGGGACAGGGGAGGGCGGACTATGGCTACACCTTC
-	TRBJ2-7	TRBV25-1	TRBD1	CASTGTGGLGSYEQYF	TGTGCCAGCACCGGGACAGGGGGATTGGGATCCTACGAGCAGTACTTC
-	TRBJ2-7	TRBV5-4	TRBD1	CASSLQGAYEQYF	TGTGCCAGCAGCCTTCAGGGGGCCTACGAGCAGTACTTC
-	TRBJ2-5	TRBV3-1/TRBV3-2	-	CASSQGLSETQYF	TGTGCCAGCAGCCAAGGGCTGTCGGAGACCCAGTACTTC
-	TRBJ1-5	TRBV19	-	CATLGRGIGNQPQHF	TGTGCCACCCTGGGGCGGGGTATAGGCAATCAGCCCCAGCATTTT